One sample yielded the 10 T cell receptor beta chains listed below, sequenced in a study of vaccination effects on CD4 cells after COVID-19. Following 10 days of culture, CD4+ T cells were isolated. Participants received two doses of either the BNT162b2 or mRNA-1273 vaccine. Produced via immunoSEQ multiplex PCR; TCRdb's table is partial and in-frame only. The data show around 40,000 clones, with around 70% seen just once and roughly 9.7% held by the top ten. Their cognate antigens are unknown. The material was CD4+ T cells from PBMCs cultured without peptide, obtained after COVID-19 vaccination. These TCRs come from a human donor who received a COVID-19 vaccine.

V gene TRBV29-1 combines with J gene TRBJ2-5; tentative D call: TRBD2 (6 bases). The CDR3 consists of 13 residues. Germline CDR1 and CDR2: SQVTM and ANQGSEA. V was pared by 7 bases and J by 4 bases, with 16 bases between. The CDR3 nucleotides are TGCAGCGAAAAGACTAGGTGGTTAGAGACCCAGTACTTC. Amino acid sequence: CSEKTRWLETQYF.

The rearrangement joins TRBV7-8 to TRBJ2-1; D might be TRBD1 (6 bases). CDR1 SGHVS and CDR2 FQNEAQ come from the germline V gene. The V end was cut by 5 bases, the J end by 7 bases, with 12 bases between. This CDR3 has 13 amino acids. The CDR3 coding sequence is TGTGCCAGCAGCGGACGACAGGCGAATGAGCAGTTCTTC. The encoded protein is CASSGRQANEQFF.

The rearrangement joins TRBV11-2 to TRBJ2-1; 12 bases map to TRBD2. In germline, CDR1 is SGHAT, CDR2 FQNNGV. The CDR3 covers 17 residues. J lost 8 bases, V lost 2 bases, and 10 bases had no gene match. CDR3 nucleotide sequence: TGTGCCAGCAGCTTAAGGGCTAGCGGGGGGGCCTTAGATGAGCAGTTCTTC. Translation gives CASSLRASGGALDEQFF.

The V and J genes are TRBV11-3 and TRBJ2-4; the match to TRBD1 covers 10 bases. With V trimmed by 1 base and J by 3 bases, 9 bases remained unmatched. CDR1 is SGHNT and CDR2 is YENEEA in the germline V gene. This CDR3 region has 18 residues. CDR3 sequence reads: CASSLARQGARDKNIQYF. The CDR3, as DNA: TGTGCCAGCAGCTTAGCCAGACAGGGGGCAAGGGACAAAAACATTCAGTACTTC.

The V and J genes are TRBV7-2 and TRBJ1-1; TRBD1 matches at 8 bases. The CDR3 consists of 14 residues. Germline CDR1 and CDR2: SGHTA and FQGNSA. The trim removed 5 bases at V and 1 base at J, leaving 3 bases unmatched. The CDR3 coding sequence is TGTGCCAGCAGCAGGGACAGGAGGAACACTGAAGCTTTCTTT. This sequence encodes CASSRDRRNTEAFF.

J is TRBJ1-2 and V is TRBV2; 7 nucleotides match TRBD1. The CDR3 totals 17 residues. Looked up from germline, CDR1 is SNHLY and CDR2 is FYNNEI. Trimming at V came to 6 bases and at J to 4 bases, leaving 17 bases not matched to a gene. The CDR3, as DNA: TGTGCCAGCAGCCGGAATTTAATCGGACAGGCGGGCTATGGCTACACCTTC. Its translation: CASSRNLIGQAGYGYTF.

This sequence joins TRBV12-3 or TRBV12-4 and TRBJ2-7; 9 bases fit TRBD1. This CDR3 has 13 amino acids. The V gene end was trimmed by 5 bases and the J gene end by 5 bases; junction bases not matched to a gene: 4. The CDR3 is CASSKRTGDEQYF. In DNA, the CDR3 is TGTGCCAGCAGTAAACGGACAGGGGACGAGCAGTACTTC.

This clone was counted a few times. The chain joins TRBV2 to TRBJ2-7; 7 positions agree with TRBD2. The germline CDR1 and CDR2 sequences are SNHLY and FYNNEI. The CDR3 is made up of 13 amino acids. The J segment lost 2 bases and the V segment lost 4 bases, leaving 2 bases of the junction unmatched. CDR3 region: CASSGGRAYEQYF. The DNA for the CDR3 is TGTGCCAGCAGTGGTGGGAGGGCCTACGAGCAGTACTTC.

V and J are TRBV7-8 and TRBJ2-1, with D unresolved. The germline gives CDR1 SGHVS, CDR2 FQNEAQ. The CDR3 runs to 13 residues. V was shortened by 1 base and J by 5 bases, with 6 bases between the two germline ends. The CDR3 sequence: CASSLGRHNEQFF. The DNA for the CDR3 is TGTGCCAGCAGCTTAGGACGACACAATGAGCAGTTCTTC.

The gene calls are TRBV19 and TRBJ2-3; a weak D match, TRBD1 (5 bases). With 7 bases removed from V and 1 base from J, the gap between germline ends came to 24 bases. The CDR3 has 18 amino acids. Germline CDR1 reads LNHDA; CDR2 reads SQIVND (reference sequence). CDR3 nucleotide sequence: TGTGCCAGTAATATCCGGAAAGTGGGGCAGGGTGGCACAGATACGCAGTATTTT. It translates to CASNIRKVGQGGTDTQYF. The full variable domain, with the rest looked up from reference TRBV19 and TRBJ2-3, is DGGITQSPKYLFRKEGQNVTLSCEQNLNHDAMYWYRQDPGQGLRLIYYSQIVNDFQKGDIAEGYSVSREKKESFPLTVTSAQKNPTAFYLCASNIRKVGQGGTDTQYFGPGTRLTVL.